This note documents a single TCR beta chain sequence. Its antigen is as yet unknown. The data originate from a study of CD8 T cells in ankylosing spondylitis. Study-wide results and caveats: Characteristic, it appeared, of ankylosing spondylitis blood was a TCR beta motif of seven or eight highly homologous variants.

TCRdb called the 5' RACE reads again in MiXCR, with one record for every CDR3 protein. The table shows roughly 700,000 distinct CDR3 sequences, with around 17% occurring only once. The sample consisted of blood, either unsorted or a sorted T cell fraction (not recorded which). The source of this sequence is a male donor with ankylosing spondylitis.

The DNA of the CDR3 is TGCGCCAGCAACGCCGGGACTCTGGGGGCCAACGTCCTGACTTTC. The encoded protein is CASNAGTLGANVLTF. This sequence joins TRBV4-1 and TRBJ2-6; TRBD2 might be the D (6 bases). CDR1 and CDR2 (germline): MGHRA, YSYEKL. CDR3 length: 15 amino acids. Trimming took off 7 bases at V and 4 bases at J, with 14 bases between the two ends.